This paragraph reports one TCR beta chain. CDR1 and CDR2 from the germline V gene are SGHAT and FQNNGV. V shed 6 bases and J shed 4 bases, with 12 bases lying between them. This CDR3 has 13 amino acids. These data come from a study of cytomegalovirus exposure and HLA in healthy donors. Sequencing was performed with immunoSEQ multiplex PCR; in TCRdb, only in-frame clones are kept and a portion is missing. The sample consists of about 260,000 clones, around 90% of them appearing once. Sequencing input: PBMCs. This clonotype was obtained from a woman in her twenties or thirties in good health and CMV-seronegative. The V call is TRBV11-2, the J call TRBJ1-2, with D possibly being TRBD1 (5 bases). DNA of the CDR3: TGTGCCAGCAGACGAAGTGGGACCTATGGCTACACCTTC. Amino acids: CASRRSGTYGYTF.